This T cell receptor beta chain was identified during a study of cytomegalovirus exposure and HLA in healthy donors. General study results and limits: Common viral pathogens seemed to be connected with several of the most significant clusters, according to a later analysis.

To note about this clone: Its target is unknown.

The study ran its PCR with 60 Vbeta and 13 Jbeta primers. The table came from immunoSEQ multiplex PCR; TCRdb's copy has only in-frame clones and leaves some out. The table lists over 150,000 clones, 84% of them singletons. Germline V gene data show CDR1 as SGHNT and CDR2 as YENEEA. CDR3 length: 15 amino acids. V lost 3 bases to trimming and J lost 1 base; unmatched junction nucleotides: 2. The source of this sequence is a girl aged 5-17 years in good health and CMV-seropositive. The sequencing sample was made of PBMCs. The chain carries TRBV11-3 and TRBJ2-3; TRBD1 matches at 9 bases. The CDR3 loop reads CASSFTGGGTDTQYF. The CDR3 DNA follows: TGTGCCAGCAGCTTCACAGGGGGCGGCACAGATACGCAGTATTTT. Looking up the rest from reference TRBV11-3 and TRBJ2-3 gives the full variable domain: EAGVVQSPRYKIIEKKQPVAFWCNPISGHNTLYWYLQNLGQGPELLIRYENEEAVDDSQLPKDRFSAERLKGVDSTLKIQPAELGDSAVYLCASSFTGGGTDTQYFGPGTRLTVL.